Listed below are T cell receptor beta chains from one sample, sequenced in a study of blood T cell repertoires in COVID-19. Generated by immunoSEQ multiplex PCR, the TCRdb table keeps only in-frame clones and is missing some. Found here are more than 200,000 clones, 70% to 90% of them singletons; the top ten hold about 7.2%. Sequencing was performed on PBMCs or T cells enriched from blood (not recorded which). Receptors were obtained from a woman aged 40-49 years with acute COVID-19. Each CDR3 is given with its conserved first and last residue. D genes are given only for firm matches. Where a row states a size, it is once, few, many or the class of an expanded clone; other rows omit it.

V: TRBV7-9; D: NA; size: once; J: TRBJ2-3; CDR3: CASTFITGGGRTDTQYF; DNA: TGTGCCAGCACCTTTATAACGGGCGGGGGCCGCACAGATACGCAGTATTTT
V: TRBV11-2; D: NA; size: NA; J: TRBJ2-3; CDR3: CASSWGPSTDTQYF; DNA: TGTGCCAGCAGCTGGGGGCCTAGCACAGATACGCAGTATTTT
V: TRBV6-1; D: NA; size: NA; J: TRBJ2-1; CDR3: CASSDSGLASSYNEQFF; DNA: TGTGCCAGCAGTGATAGTGGCTTAGCAAGCTCCTACAATGAGCAGTTCTTC
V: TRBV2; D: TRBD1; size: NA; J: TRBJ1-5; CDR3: CASSNILPGQGLDQPQHF; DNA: TGTGCCAGCAGTAATATTTTACCGGGACAGGGGTTAGATCAGCCCCAGCATTTT
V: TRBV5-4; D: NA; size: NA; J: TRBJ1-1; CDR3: CASSLVGPSTEAFF; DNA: TGTGCCAGCAGCTTGGTGGGGCCGAGCACTGAAGCTTTCTTT
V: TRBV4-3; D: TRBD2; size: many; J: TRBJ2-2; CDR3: CASSQDRLAGAFSFTGELFF; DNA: TGCGCCAGCAGCCAAGATAGACTAGCGGGGGCCTTCTCCTTCACCGGGGAGCTGTTTTTT
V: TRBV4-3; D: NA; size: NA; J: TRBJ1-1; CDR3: CASSQEGTNGRNTEAFF; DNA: TGCGCCAGCAGCCAAGAAGGGACTAACGGGCGGAACACTGAAGCTTTCTTT
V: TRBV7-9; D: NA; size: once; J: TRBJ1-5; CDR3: CASSLTGGGFGNQPQHF; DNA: TGTGCCAGCAGCTTAACCGGGGGTGGGTTCGGCAATCAGCCCCAGCATTTT
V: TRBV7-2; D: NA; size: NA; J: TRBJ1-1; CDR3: CASSFQTGNTEAFF; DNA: TGTGCCAGCAGCTTCCAGACTGGGAACACTGAAGCTTTCTTT
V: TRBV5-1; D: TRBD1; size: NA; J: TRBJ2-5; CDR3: CASSSPAGGSETQYF; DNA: TGCGCCAGCAGCTCCCCGGCAGGGGGCAGTGAGACCCAGTACTTC
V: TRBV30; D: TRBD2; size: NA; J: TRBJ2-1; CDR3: CAWGSGNSYNEQFF; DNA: TGTGCCTGGGGAAGCGGGAACTCCTACAATGAGCAGTTCTTC
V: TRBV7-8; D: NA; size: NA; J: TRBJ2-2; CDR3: CASSLSRNTGELFF; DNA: TGTGCCAGCAGCTTATCCCGGAACACCGGGGAGCTGTTTTTT
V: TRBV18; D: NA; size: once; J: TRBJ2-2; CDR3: CASSLGWGDTGELFF; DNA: TGTGCCAGCTCACTTGGGTGGGGCGACACCGGGGAGCTGTTTTTT
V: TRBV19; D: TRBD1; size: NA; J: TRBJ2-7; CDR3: CASSVMGDRDDEQYF; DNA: TGTGCCAGTAGTGTAATGGGGGACAGGGACGACGAGCAGTACTTC
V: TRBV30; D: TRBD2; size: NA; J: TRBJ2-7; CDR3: CAWSPLAVEQYF; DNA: TGTGCCTGGAGCCCACTAGCGGTCGAGCAGTACTTC
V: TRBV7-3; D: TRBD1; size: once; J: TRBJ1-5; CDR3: CASSATGGLNQPQHF; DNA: TGTGCCAGCAGCGCCACAGGGGGACTCAATCAGCCCCAGCATTTT
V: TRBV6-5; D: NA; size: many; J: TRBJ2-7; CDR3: CASSTGSAGEQYF; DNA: TGTGCCAGCAGTACAGGGTCGGCGGGCGAGCAGTACTTC
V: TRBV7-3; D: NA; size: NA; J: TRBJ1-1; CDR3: CASSRDSGAEAFF; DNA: TGTGCCAGCAGCCGGGATTCAGGGGCTGAAGCTTTCTTT